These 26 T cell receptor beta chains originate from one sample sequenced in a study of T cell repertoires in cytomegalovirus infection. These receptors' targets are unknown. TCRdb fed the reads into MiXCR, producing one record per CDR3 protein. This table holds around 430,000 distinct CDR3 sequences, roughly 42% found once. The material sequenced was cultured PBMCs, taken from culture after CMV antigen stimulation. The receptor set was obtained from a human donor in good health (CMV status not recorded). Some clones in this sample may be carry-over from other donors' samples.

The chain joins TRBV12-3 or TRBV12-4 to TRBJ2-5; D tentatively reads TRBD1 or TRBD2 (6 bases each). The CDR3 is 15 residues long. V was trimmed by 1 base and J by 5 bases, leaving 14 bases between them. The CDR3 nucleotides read TGTGCCAGCAGTTTAGTCCGGGGGCTCGGGGAGACCCAGTACTTC. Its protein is CASSLVRGLGETQYF.

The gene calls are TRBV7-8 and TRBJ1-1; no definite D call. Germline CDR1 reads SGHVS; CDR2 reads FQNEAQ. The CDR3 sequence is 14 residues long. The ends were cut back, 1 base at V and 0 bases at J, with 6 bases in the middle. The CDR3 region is CASSLEVVNTEAFF. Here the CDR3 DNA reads TGTGCCAGCAGCTTAGAGGTGGTGAACACTGAAGCTTTCTTT.

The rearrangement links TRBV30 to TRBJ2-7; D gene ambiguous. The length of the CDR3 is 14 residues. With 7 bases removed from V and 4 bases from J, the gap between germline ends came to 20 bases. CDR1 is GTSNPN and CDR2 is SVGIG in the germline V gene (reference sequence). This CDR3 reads CAFALANRPYEQYF. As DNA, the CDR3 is TGTGCCTTTGCCTTAGCCAACCGCCCTTACGAGCAGTACTTC.

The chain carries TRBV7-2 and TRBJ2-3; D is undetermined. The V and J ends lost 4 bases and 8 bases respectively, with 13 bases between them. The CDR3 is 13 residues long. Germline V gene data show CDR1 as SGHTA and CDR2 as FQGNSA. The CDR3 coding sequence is TGTGCCAGCAGCTCTCAACCCATGGGTACGCAGTATTTT. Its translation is CASSSQPMGTQYF.

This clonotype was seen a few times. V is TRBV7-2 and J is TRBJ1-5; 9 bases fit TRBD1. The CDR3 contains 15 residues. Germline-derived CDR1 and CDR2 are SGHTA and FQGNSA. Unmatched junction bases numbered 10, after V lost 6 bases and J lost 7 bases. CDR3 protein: CASSQQGATVQPQHF. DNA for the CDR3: TGTGCCAGCAGTCAACAGGGGGCAACGGTCCAGCCCCAGCATTTT.

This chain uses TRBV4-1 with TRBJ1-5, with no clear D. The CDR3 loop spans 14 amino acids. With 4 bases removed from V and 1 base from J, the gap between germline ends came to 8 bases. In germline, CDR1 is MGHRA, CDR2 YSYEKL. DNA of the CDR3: TGCGCCAGCAGCCGCGGGCAAAGCAATCAGCCCCAGCATTTT. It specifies CASSRGQSNQPQHF.

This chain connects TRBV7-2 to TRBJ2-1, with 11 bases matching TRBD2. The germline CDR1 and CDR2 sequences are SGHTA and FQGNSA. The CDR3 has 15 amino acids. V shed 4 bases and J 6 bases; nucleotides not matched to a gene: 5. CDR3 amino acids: CASSYTSGSFNEQFF. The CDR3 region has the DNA TGTGCCAGCAGCTATACTAGCGGGAGCTTCAATGAGCAGTTCTTC. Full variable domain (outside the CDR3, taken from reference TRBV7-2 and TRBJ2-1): GAGVSQSPSNKVTEKGKDVELRCDPISGHTALYWYRQSLGQGLEFLIYFQGNSAPDKSGLPSDRFSAERTGGSVSTLTIQRTQQEDSAVYLCASSYTSGSFNEQFFGPGTRLTVL.

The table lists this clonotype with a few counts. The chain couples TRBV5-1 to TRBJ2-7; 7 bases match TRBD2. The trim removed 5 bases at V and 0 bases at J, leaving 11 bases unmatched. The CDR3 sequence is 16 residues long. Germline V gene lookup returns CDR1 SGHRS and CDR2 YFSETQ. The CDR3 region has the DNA TGCGCCAGCAGTCCCCCGGCTAGCGGATTCTCCTACGAGCAGTACTTC. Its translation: CASSPPASGFSYEQYF.

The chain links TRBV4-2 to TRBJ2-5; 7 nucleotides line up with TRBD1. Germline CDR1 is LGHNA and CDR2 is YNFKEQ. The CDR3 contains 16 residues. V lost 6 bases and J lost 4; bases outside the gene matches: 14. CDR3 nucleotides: TGTGCCAGCAGTCTACCGACGACAGGGAATAGAGAGACCCAGTACTTC. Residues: CASSLPTTGNRETQYF.

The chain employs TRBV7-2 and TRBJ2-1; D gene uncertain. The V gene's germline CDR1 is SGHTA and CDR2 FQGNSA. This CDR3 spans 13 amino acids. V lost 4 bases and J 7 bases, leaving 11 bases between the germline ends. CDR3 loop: CASSSVLWNEQFF. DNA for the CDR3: TGTGCCAGCAGCTCCGTTCTTTGGAATGAGCAGTTCTTC.

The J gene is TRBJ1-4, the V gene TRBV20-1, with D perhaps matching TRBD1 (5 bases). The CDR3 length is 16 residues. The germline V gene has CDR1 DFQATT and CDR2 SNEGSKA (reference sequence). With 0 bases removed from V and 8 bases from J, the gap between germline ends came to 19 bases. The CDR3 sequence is CSARDPVDPGTEKLFF. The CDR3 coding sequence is TGCAGTGCTAGAGATCCCGTCGACCCAGGGACCGAAAAACTGTTTTTT.

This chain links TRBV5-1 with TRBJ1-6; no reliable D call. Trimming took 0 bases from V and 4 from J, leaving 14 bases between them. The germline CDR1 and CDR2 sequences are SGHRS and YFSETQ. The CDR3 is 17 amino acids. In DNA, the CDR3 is TGCGCCAGCAGCTTGGGCGATAGATCGCGGTATAATTCACCCCTCCACTTT. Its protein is CASSLGDRSRYNSPLHF.

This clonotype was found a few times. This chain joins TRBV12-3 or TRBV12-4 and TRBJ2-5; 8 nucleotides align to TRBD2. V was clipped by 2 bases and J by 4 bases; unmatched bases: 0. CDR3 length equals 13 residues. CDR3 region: CASSLLAGETQYF. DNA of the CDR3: TGTGCCAGCAGTTTACTAGCGGGAGAGACCCAGTACTTC.

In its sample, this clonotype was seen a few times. CDR3 bases: TGTGCCAGCAGCCCCTCCGGGACGGTAGGATCACCCCTCCACTTT. Translated: CASSPSGTVGSPLHF. The rearrangement uses TRBV7-2 and TRBJ1-6; perhaps TRBD1 as D (5 bases). Per the germline V gene, CDR1 is SGHTA and CDR2 is FQGNSA. This CDR3 has 15 amino acids. Deletions cut 5 bases from V and 10 bases from J, with 18 bases between.

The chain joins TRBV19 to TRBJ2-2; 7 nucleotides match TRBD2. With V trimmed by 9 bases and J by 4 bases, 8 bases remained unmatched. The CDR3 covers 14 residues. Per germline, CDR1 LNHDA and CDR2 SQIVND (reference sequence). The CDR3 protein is CASRRGMVTGELFF. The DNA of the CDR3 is TGTGCCAGCCGGCGGGGGATGGTCACCGGGGAGCTGTTTTTT.

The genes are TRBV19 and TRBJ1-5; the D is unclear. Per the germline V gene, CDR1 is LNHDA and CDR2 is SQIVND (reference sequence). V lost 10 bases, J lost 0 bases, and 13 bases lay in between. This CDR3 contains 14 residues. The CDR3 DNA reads TGTGCCACCCTGTCTCGGCATAGCAATCAGCCCCAGCATTTT. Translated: CATLSRHSNQPQHF.

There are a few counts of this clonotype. The CDR3 reads CASSLTGTTKETQYF. The CDR3 nucleotides are TGTGCCAGCAGTCTTACCGGGACTACCAAAGAGACCCAGTACTTC. This chain uses TRBV6-2 or TRBV6-3 with TRBJ2-5, with 7 bases fitting TRBD2. Germline CDR1 and CDR2: MNHEY and SVGEGT. The CDR3 has 15 amino acids. Losses at the gene ends were 5 bases for V and 3 bases for J; bases not matched to a gene: 9.

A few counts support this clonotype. CDR3 in amino acids: CASSELTGDGYTF. CDR3 sequence (DNA): TGTGCCAGCAGTGAATTGACAGGGGATGGCTACACCTTC. The J gene is TRBJ1-2, the V gene TRBV6-2 or TRBV6-3; 8 nucleotides align to TRBD1. The CDR3 length is 13 residues. Unmatched junction bases numbered 5, after V lost 5 bases and J lost 6 bases. Germline CDR1 and CDR2: MNHEY and SVGEGT.

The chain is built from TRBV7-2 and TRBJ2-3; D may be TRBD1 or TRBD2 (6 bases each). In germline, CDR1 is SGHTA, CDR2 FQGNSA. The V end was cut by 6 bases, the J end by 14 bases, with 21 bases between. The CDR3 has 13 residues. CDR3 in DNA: TGTGCCAGCAGTGCAAAGGGAACAGGGCGGGGGTATTTT. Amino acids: CASSAKGTGRGYF.

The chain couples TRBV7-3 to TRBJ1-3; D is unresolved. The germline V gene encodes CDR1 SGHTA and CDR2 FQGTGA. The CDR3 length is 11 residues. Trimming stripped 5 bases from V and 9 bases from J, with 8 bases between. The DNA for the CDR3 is TGTGCCAGCAGCCCTGCCAGCACCATATATTTT. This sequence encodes CASSPASTIYF.

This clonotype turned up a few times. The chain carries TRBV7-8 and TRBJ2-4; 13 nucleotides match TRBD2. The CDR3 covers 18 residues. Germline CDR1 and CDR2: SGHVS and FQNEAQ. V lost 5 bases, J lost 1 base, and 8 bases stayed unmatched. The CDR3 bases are TGTGCCAGCAGCCGCACTCGACTAGCGGGAGGTGCCAAAAACATTCAGTACTTC. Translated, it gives CASSRTRLAGGAKNIQYF.

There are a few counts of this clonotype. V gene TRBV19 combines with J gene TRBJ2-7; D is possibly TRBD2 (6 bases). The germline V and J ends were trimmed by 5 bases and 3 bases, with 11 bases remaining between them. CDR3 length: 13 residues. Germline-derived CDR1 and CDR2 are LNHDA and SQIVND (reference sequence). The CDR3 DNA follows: TGTGCCAGTAGTCAAGGGGACTTCTACGAGCAGTACTTC. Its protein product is CASSQGDFYEQYF.

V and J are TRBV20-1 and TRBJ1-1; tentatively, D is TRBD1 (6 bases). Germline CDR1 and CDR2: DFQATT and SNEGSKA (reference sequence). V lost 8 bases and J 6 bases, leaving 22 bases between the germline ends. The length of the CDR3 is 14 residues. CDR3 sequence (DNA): TGCAGTCTCAACCCGGGGGCAGGGAATGCTGAAGCTTTCTTT. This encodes CSLNPGAGNAEAFF.

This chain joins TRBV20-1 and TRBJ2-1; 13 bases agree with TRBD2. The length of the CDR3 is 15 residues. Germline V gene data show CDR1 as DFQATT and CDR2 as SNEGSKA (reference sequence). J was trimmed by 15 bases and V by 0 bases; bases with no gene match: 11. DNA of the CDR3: TGCAGTGCTAGAGACCCTGGACTAGCGGGAGATCAGAGGTTCTTC. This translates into CSARDPGLAGDQRFF.

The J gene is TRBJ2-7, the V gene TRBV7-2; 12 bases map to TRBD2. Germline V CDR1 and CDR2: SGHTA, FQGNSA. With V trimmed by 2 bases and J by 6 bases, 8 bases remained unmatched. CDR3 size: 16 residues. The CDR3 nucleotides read TGTGCCAGCAGCTTATCCAGACTAGCGGGGGCACTCGAGCAGTACTTC. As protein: CASSLSRLAGALEQYF.

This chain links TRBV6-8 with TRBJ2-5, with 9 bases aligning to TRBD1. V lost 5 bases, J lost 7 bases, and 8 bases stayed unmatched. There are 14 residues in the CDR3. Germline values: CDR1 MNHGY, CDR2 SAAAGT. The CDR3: CASSVGQGIVTQYF. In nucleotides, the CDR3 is TGTGCCAGCAGTGTCGGACAGGGGATAGTGACCCAGTACTTC.